These T cell receptor beta chains were read from a single sample in a study of T-cell memory formation after mild COVID-19. TCRdb itself ran the 5' RACE reads through MiXCR, one entry per CDR3 protein. Here the sample spans tens of thousands of distinct CDR3 sequences, approximately 13% being singletons. The source material was PBMCs or a T cell subset sorted from them (not recorded which). The receptor set was obtained from an adult woman who had mild COVID-19 (a few samples of this study predate the infection). Cell type and time point are not known. Each CDR3 is given with its conserved first and last residue. Each record gives: D gene, CDR3 length, V gene, clone size, J gene, CDR3 DNA, CDR3 protein. D genes are given only for firm matches. Rows give clone size only sometimes, using once, few, many, or a class for an expanded clone.

>TRBD1|16|TRBV12-3/TRBV12-4|-|TRBJ2-3
TGTGCCAGCAGCGACCAACAGGGGGCTCGCACAGATACGCAGTATTTT
CASSDQQGARTDTQYF
>TRBD1|15|TRBV6-2/TRBV6-3|many|TRBJ1-1
TGTGCCAGCAGTTACGTGGGGACAGTTCTCACTGAAGCTTTCTTT
CASSYVGTVLTEAFF
>-|12|TRBV7-3|many|TRBJ2-1
TGTGCCAGCAGCTTCGCTGGGAATGAGCAGTTCTTC
CASSFAGNEQFF
>-|17|TRBV6-6|few|TRBJ2-6
TGTGCCAGCAGTTACTCTCCGACAGTTTCTGGGGCCAACGTCCTGACTTTC
CASSYSPTVSGANVLTF
>-|12|TRBV12-3/TRBV12-4|-|TRBJ1-1
TGTGCCAGCAGCCGGGGGAACACTGAAGCTTTCTTT
CASSRGNTEAFF
>TRBD1|15|TRBV12-5|few|TRBJ2-2
TGTGCTAGTGGGCTAGACAGGGGAACCTCCGGGGAGCTGTTTTTT
CASGLDRGTSGELFF
>TRBD2|17|TRBV16|few|TRBJ2-1
TGTGCCAGCAGCCAAGGACTAGCGGAGAGTGGCAACAATGAGCAGTTCTTC
CASSQGLAESGNNEQFF
>-|14|TRBV12-3/TRBV12-4|-|TRBJ2-5
TGTGCCAGCAGTGTCTTAGCGGAAGAAGAGACCCAGTACTTC
CASSVLAEEETQYF
>-|12|TRBV4-1|few|TRBJ1-5
TGCGCCAGCAGCCATCTTAATCAGCCCCAGCATTTT
CASSHLNQPQHF
>-|14|TRBV14|-|TRBJ1-1
TGTGCCAGCAGCCTCCTGACGATGAACACTGAAGCTTTCTTT
CASSLLTMNTEAFF
>TRBD2|15|TRBV25-1|few|TRBJ2-7
TGTGCCAGCAGTCCGGAGACTAGCGAGTCCTACGAGCAGTACTTC
CASSPETSESYEQYF
>-|13|TRBV12-3/TRBV12-4|-|TRBJ2-7
TGTGCCAGCAGTCCAACGTCGAGGCACGAGCAGTACTTC
CASSPTSRHEQYF
>-|16|TRBV5-5|-|TRBJ2-5
TGTGCCAGCAGCTCGCCCACAGCGGAGAGGGGAGAGACCCAGTACTTC
CASSSPTAERGETQYF
>TRBD1|15|TRBV12-3/TRBV12-4|few|TRBJ1-2
TGTGCCAGCAGTCCCGGGACAGGGATTAACTATGGCTACACCTTC
CASSPGTGINYGYTF
>TRBD1|17|TRBV7-9|few|TRBJ2-1
TGTGCCAGCGCCGGGACAGGAACTACGGATCCGTACAATGAGCAGTTCTTC
CASAGTGTTDPYNEQFF